This T cell receptor beta chain is from a study of OX40 agonist ivuxolimab in advanced cancers. Notes on the study in general: In CD8+ T cells, expanded clones were on average more numerous than in CD4+. Clonal expansion from baseline to week 6 occurred in both CD4+ and CD8+ T cells. The authors did not determine the antigen specificity of the expanded peripheral T cells.

Libraries were prepared by immunoSEQ multiplex PCR; TCRdb keeps only in-frame clonotypes and omits some of them. The table includes nearly 80,000 clones, more than 90% detected once. People who had autoimmune disease history or systemic immunosuppression were excluded. Concerning this clone: Its antigen is currently unknown.

The V gene's germline CDR1 is WNHNN and CDR2 SYGVQD (reference sequence). The CDR3 runs to 14 residues. Deletions cut 3 bases from V and 10 bases from J, with 16 bases between. The chain is built from TRBV10-1 and TRBJ2-1, with D possibly matching TRBD2 (6 bases). This sequence originates from an adult with an advanced solid tumor such as melanoma, head and neck, liver or kidney cancer. The sequencing used CD4+ or CD8+ T cells sorted from blood, collected in a trial of the OX40 agonist ivuxolimab. CDR3 nucleotides: TGCGCCAGCAGTGAAGAATACCCGGAGGGGGAGCAGTTCTTC. Protein product: CASSEEYPEGEQFF.